Presented here are 30 T cell receptor beta chains from one specimen sequenced in a study of T cell responses to AZD1222 COVID-19 vaccine (TCRdb year 2021). Library generation was performed with the immunoSEQ multiplex PCR assay. The immuneACCESS repertoire file appears here via TCRdb, limited to in-frame rearrangements. These files lack a portion of the clones; in checked studies, under half of the deficit traces to unresolved V genes, and the cause of the others is not known. The sample data list about 120,000 clones, and 70% to 90% of these were observed just once. The ten top clones hold 3.5% of the sample. The sample's time point, from its label and the paper: about 28 days (+/-7) after the second vaccine dose. Specimen: peripheral blood, collected 28 days after the second AZD1222 dose. The receptors here all came from an adult who received the AZD1222 COVID-19 vaccine.

This sequence joins TRBV19 and TRBJ1-1; tentatively, D is TRBD1 (5 bases). Germline V gene data show CDR1 as LNHDA and CDR2 as SQIVND (reference sequence). The ends were cut back, 6 bases at V and 0 bases at J, with 20 bases in the middle. The CDR3 length is 17 residues. Here the CDR3 DNA reads TGTGCCAGTAGGATCGGGGGAGGGCTTGGTGTGAACACTGAAGCTTTCTTT. Protein sequence: CASRIGGGLGVNTEAFF.

The J gene is TRBJ1-3, the V gene TRBV7-2; TRBD1 is a possible D gene (5 bases). V was shortened by 2 bases and J by 0 bases, with 8 bases between the two germline ends. There are 15 residues in the CDR3. Germline V gene data show CDR1 as SGHTA and CDR2 as FQGNSA. CDR3 amino acids: CASSLWGDSGNTIYF. The CDR3 nucleotides read TGTGCCAGCAGCTTATGGGGGGACTCTGGAAACACCATATATTTT.

The chain combines TRBV19 with TRBJ1-2; no clear D. The CDR3 runs 15 residues. CDR1 is LNHDA, CDR2 SQIVND, per germline (reference sequence). Trimming removed 0 bases from V and 7 bases from J, with 15 bases in between. The CDR3 DNA follows: TGTGCCAGTAGTATAGATTTCAGGAGGACGGCTGGCTACACCTTC. Protein sequence: CASSIDFRRTAGYTF.

The rearrangement uses TRBV7-2 and TRBJ2-1; D may match TRBD1 or TRBD2 (6 bases each). V was shortened by 8 bases and J by 7 bases, with 21 bases between the two germline ends. Germline CDR1 and CDR2: SGHTA and FQGNSA. The CDR3 covers 15 residues. CDR3 region: CASRLYGGGQNEQFF. The CDR3 DNA follows: TGTGCCAGCCGACTATATGGAGGGGGGCAAAATGAGCAGTTCTTC.

This chain uses TRBV7-2 with TRBJ1-2, with D possibly TRBD1 on 6 matching bases. This CDR3 is 15 amino acids long. CDR1 is SGHTA and CDR2 is FQGNSA in the germline V gene. Trimming took off 2 bases at V and 5 bases at J, with 15 bases between the two ends. The CDR3 region has the DNA TGTGCCAGCAGCTTAAATTCCGGACAGCGTTATGGCTACACCTTC. It specifies CASSLNSGQRYGYTF.

This clone was found once. V gene TRBV7-3 combines with J gene TRBJ2-7; D is perhaps TRBD2 (6 bases). Germline lookup yields CDR1 SGHTA and CDR2 FQGTGA. V dropped 5 bases and J dropped 0 bases, with 20 bases sitting between them. This CDR3 has 17 amino acids. This chain's CDR3 is CASSPTGQGLASYEQYF. For the CDR3, the DNA is TGTGCCAGCAGCCCCACCGGGCAGGGACTCGCCTCCTACGAGCAGTACTTC.

The chain links TRBV7-6 to TRBJ2-5; no reliable D call. V shed 0 bases and J shed 4 bases, with 6 bases lying between them. Germline V CDR1 and CDR2: SGHVS, FNYEAQ. The CDR3 length is 13 residues. CDR3 loop: CASSLAGSETQYF. CDR3 DNA sequence: TGTGCCAGCAGCTTAGCGGGTTCAGAGACCCAGTACTTC. The full variable domain, with the rest looked up from reference TRBV7-6 and TRBJ2-5, is GAGVSQSPRYKVTKRGQDVALRCDPISGHVSLYWYRQALGQGPEFLTYFNYEAQQDKSGLPNDRFSAERPEGSISTLTIQRTEQRDSAMYRCASSLAGSETQYFGPGTRLLVL.

V and J are TRBV6-5 and TRBJ2-2, with D unclear. The CDR3 is 15 residues long. The V gene's germline CDR1 is MNHEY and CDR2 SVGAGI. V gave up 6 bases and J gave up 2 bases, with 13 bases separating them. This chain's CDR3 is CASSPSPGNTGELFF. The CDR3 DNA follows: TGTGCCAGCAGCCCAAGCCCGGGTAACACCGGGGAGCTGTTTTTT.

The V gene is TRBV6-4, the J gene TRBJ2-1; TRBD2 is a possible D gene (5 bases). The CDR3 spans 15 residues. Germline V gene lookup returns CDR1 MRHNA and CDR2 SNTAGT. V shed 3 bases and J shed 7 bases, with 16 bases lying between them. CDR3 residues: CASSEQSTGSNEQFF. In DNA, the CDR3 is TGTGCCAGCAGTGAGCAGTCCACGGGAAGTAATGAGCAGTTCTTC.

V and J are TRBV10-3 and TRBJ2-5; D might be TRBD2 (5 bases). This CDR3 is 14 amino acids long. Trimming left V 2 bases short and J 0 bases short, with 7 bases between. Per the germline V gene, CDR1 is ENHRY and CDR2 is SYGVKD. As DNA, the CDR3 is TGTGCCATCAGTGAGCGGGATGACCAAGAGACCCAGTACTTC. It encodes CAISERDDQETQYF.

This clone occurred a few times. CDR3 in DNA: TGTGCCAGCAGCTTAGTTTCCTCCGGACAGGGGGCTTCTCAGCCCCAGCATTTT. Protein sequence: CASSLVSSGQGASQPQHF. The chain employs TRBV7-2 and TRBJ1-5, with TRBD1 matching 11 bases. This CDR3 has 18 residues. The V gene's germline CDR1 is SGHTA and CDR2 FQGNSA. Trimming took 1 base from V and 6 from J; bases not matched to a gene: 11.

This rearrangement joins TRBV27 to TRBJ2-7, with D possibly being TRBD2 (6 bases). The CDR3 covers 13 residues. V shed 5 bases and J shed 4 bases, with 12 bases lying between them. CDR1 is MNHEY and CDR2 is SMNVEV in the germline V gene (reference sequence). The CDR3 sequence: CASSIGEAYEQYF. For the CDR3, the DNA is TGTGCCAGCAGTATCGGGGAGGCATACGAGCAGTACTTC.

The count of this clone is one. The chain joins TRBV6-4 to TRBJ2-3; D not certain. Germline CDR1 and CDR2: MRHNA and SNTAGT. The germline V and J ends were trimmed by 5 bases and 0 bases, with 12 bases remaining between them. This CDR3 spans 15 amino acids. The CDR3 spells CASSSSHSSTDTQYF. The CDR3 DNA follows: TGTGCCAGCAGTTCGAGCCACTCTAGCACAGATACGCAGTATTTT.

This chain uses TRBV9 with TRBJ2-7; TRBD2 matches 8 bases. Germline V gives CDR1 SGDLS, CDR2 YYNGEE. The CDR3 has 13 amino acids. V shed 4 bases and J 2 bases; nucleotides not matched to a gene: 2. In DNA form, the CDR3 reads TGTGCCAGCAGCCCGGGGGGGCCCTACGAGCAGTACTTC. It is translated as CASSPGGPYEQYF.

This clone was detected only once. This sequence joins TRBV15 and TRBJ1-3; D not resolved. V was pared by 1 base and J by 0 bases, with 4 bases between. The CDR3 totals 14 residues. Germline V gene lookup returns CDR1 LNHNV and CDR2 YYDKDF (reference sequence). CDR3 nucleotide sequence: TGTGCCACCAGCAGAGTGGGCTCTGGAAACACCATATATTTT. Translation: CATSRVGSGNTIYF.

The CDR3 here is CASSQGREGDTQYF. CDR3 nucleotides: TGCGCCAGCAGCCAAGGGCGGGAGGGGGATACGCAGTATTTT. This chain uses TRBV4-3 with TRBJ2-3, with TRBD2 matching over 9 bases. The length of the CDR3 is 14 residues. Trimming removed 1 base from V and 6 bases from J; junction bases left unmatched: 2. Germline CDR1 and CDR2: LGHNA and YSLEER.

This chain links TRBV12-5 with TRBJ1-5; 10 bases are a match to TRBD1. With 1 base clipped from V and 0 bases from J, the junction kept 0 bases outside the gene matches. The CDR3 consists of 16 residues. Germline V gene sequence: CDR1 LGHNT, CDR2 FRNRAP. CDR3 sequence: CASGLGQGASNQPQHF. CDR3 bases: TGTGCTAGTGGTTTGGGACAGGGGGCTAGCAATCAGCCCCAGCATTTT.

This sequence joins TRBV4-2 and TRBJ2-2; D not certain. V shed 5 bases and J shed 6 bases, with 7 bases lying between them. The CDR3 spans 12 residues. Germline assignment: CDR1 LGHNA and CDR2 YNFKEQ. The CDR3 region has the DNA TGTGCCAGCAGCTCACAATCCGGGGAGCTGTTTTTT. It is translated as CASSSQSGELFF.

The chain recombines TRBV7-2 with TRBJ1-3; D might be TRBD1 (6 bases). Germline lookup yields CDR1 SGHTA and CDR2 FQGNSA. The CDR3 extends over 15 amino acids. Trimming took 1 base from V and 2 from J, leaving 9 bases between them. CDR3 sequence (DNA): TGTGCCAGCAGCTTAGTAGGGGGGGCTGGAAACACCATATATTTT. It yields the protein CASSLVGGAGNTIYF.

For the CDR3, the DNA is TGTGCCAGCAGCCCAAAAAGGCGAGTAGTCGAGCCCCAGCATTTT. Translated: CASSPKRRVVEPQHF. The chain is built from TRBV7-3 and TRBJ1-5; D gene unclear. CDR1 SGHTA and CDR2 FQGTGA come from the germline V gene. The CDR3 extends over 15 amino acids. V lost 5 bases and J lost 8, with 19 bases in between.

The chain uses TRBV4-1 and TRBJ1-5, with unresolved D. From germline, CDR1 is MGHRA and CDR2 YSYEKL. This CDR3 is built from 13 residues. The V gene lost 2 bases and the J gene lost 9 bases, with 11 bases spanning the gap. CDR3 loop: CASSQFGRGPQHF. DNA of the CDR3: TGCGCCAGCAGCCAATTTGGGCGGGGGCCCCAGCATTTT.

The genes are TRBV19 and TRBJ2-1, with 15 bases matching TRBD2. CDR3 length equals 13 residues. J was trimmed by 15 bases and V by 10 bases; bases with no gene match: 10. From germline, CDR1 is LNHDA and CDR2 SQIVND (reference sequence). CDR3 nucleotide sequence: TGTGCCACCCCCAGGACTAGCGGGGGGGCCTGGTTCTTC. Amino acid sequence: CATPRTSGGAWFF.

V is TRBV18 and J is TRBJ1-1, with D tentatively TRBD1 (5 bases). V was clipped by 3 bases and J by 4 bases, with 12 bases between them. The V gene's germline CDR1 is KGHSH and CDR2 LQKENI. The CDR3 consists of 14 residues. CDR3 bases: TGTGCCAGCTCACCGGGACCGGGGGGCACTGAAGCTTTCTTT. Translated: CASSPGPGGTEAFF.

V is TRBV5-4 and J is TRBJ2-2, with 9 bases lining up with TRBD1. This CDR3 contains 15 residues. CDR1 is SGHNT, CDR2 YYREEE, per germline (reference sequence). The junction had 3 bases not matched to a gene; V was cut back by 3 bases and J by 3 bases. CDR3 nucleotides: TGTGCCAGCAGCTGGGGACAGGGTCACACCGGGGAGCTGTTTTTT. Translating it yields CASSWGQGHTGELFF.

The genes are TRBV10-3 and TRBJ1-3; 7 bases are shared with TRBD1. From germline, CDR1 is ENHRY and CDR2 SYGVKD. V shed 4 bases, J shed 0 bases, and the junction held 15 bases outside the gene matches. The CDR3 loop spans 19 amino acids. The DNA for the CDR3 is TGTGCCATCAGTGTTGGCAGGGGGACGCCCAACCTCTCTGGAAACACCATATATTTT. Its protein product is CAISVGRGTPNLSGNTIYF.

To note about this clone: One junction end does not reproduce the germline sequence, and a read error may be involved. The rearrangement joins TRBV9 to TRBJ1-6; D might be TRBD1 (5 bases). The CDR3 is 15 residues long. CDR1 is SGDLS, CDR2 YYNGEE, per germline. CDR3 protein: CASSMGESHNSPFHF. The CDR3 nucleotides read TGTGCCAGCAGCATGGGGGAGTCCCATAATTCACCCTTCCACTTT.

CDR3 residues: CATSDPTGVIYTDTQYF. In DNA form, the CDR3 reads TGTGCCACCAGTGACCCCACAGGGGTAATTTACACAGATACGCAGTATTTT. The chain joins TRBV24-1 to TRBJ2-3; 7 bases align to TRBD1. Germline values: CDR1 KGHDR, CDR2 SFDVKD. The CDR3 is made up of 17 amino acids. After removal of 4 bases from V and 2 bases from J, the junction contained 11 bases not matched to a gene.

The V and J genes are TRBV24-1 and TRBJ2-1; TRBD2 is a possible D gene (5 bases). Trimming removed 12 bases at V and 0 bases at J, with 20 bases between. The CDR3 spans 16 residues. The V gene's germline CDR1 is KGHDR and CDR2 SFDVKD. This chain's CDR3 is CASSRGGVSSYNEQFF. The CDR3 nucleotides are TGTGCCTCCTCAAGAGGAGGAGTAAGCTCCTACAATGAGCAGTTCTTC.

The chain carries TRBV19 and TRBJ2-3, with 9 bases that match TRBD2. Germline assignment: CDR1 LNHDA and CDR2 SQIVND (reference sequence). CDR3 length: 14 amino acids. The V and J ends lost 5 bases and 7 bases, in that order; junction bases with no gene match: 7. CDR3 residues: CASSLNLAGHTQYF. In DNA form, the CDR3 reads TGTGCCAGTAGTTTGAATCTAGCGGGACATACGCAGTATTTT.

J is TRBJ2-2 and V is TRBV7-8; 7 bases are shared with TRBD1. Germline CDR1 is SGHVS and CDR2 is FQNEAQ. V shed 5 bases and J 5 bases; nucleotides not matched to a gene: 5. CDR3 length: 14 residues. Here the CDR3 reads CASSLDRETGELFF. The CDR3 DNA sequence: TGTGCCAGCAGCCTTGACAGGGAGACCGGGGAGCTGTTTTTT.